This is a list of T cell receptor beta chains from one sample in a study of beta chain features in type 1 diabetes. Clones were read by immunoSEQ multiplex PCR, and TCRdb kept only the in-frame ones, dropping some. The profile shows under 800,000 clones, 15% to 19% of them singletons. Specimen: naive CD4+ T cells from blood. The origin of the receptors is a man aged 18-30 years in good health. The CDR3 runs from the conserved cysteine through the conserved F or W. The D gene is left open where the match is weak. Some rows have no size entry. The others give once, few or many, or a class for an expanded clone.

>NA|14|TRBJ2-5|NA|TRBV7-9
CASSVLAFQETQYF
TGTGCCAGCAGCGTCCTAGCGTTCCAAGAGACCCAGTACTTC
>TRBD2|18|TRBJ2-5|NA|TRBV9
CASSYLVGTSGFSETQYF
TGTGCCAGCAGTTACCTGGTCGGGACTAGCGGTTTCAGCGAGACCCAGTACTTC
>NA|16|TRBJ1-2|NA|TRBV28
CASSTIPGPPSGGYTF
TGTGCCAGCAGTACTATCCCGGGACCGCCTTCAGGTGGCTACACCTTC
>NA|14|TRBJ2-7|few|TRBV28
CASSLPRVSYEQYF
TGTGCCAGCAGTTTGCCGCGGGTCTCCTACGAGCAGTACTTC
>NA|14|TRBJ1-2|few|TRBV7-8
CASSLVDSNYGYTF
TGTGCCAGCAGCTTAGTTGACAGTAACTATGGCTACACCTTC
>NA|16|TRBJ1-3|few|TRBV5-4
CASTLGAGNSGNTIYF
TGTGCCAGCACCCTTGGGGCAGGGAACTCTGGAAACACCATATATTTT
>TRBD1|16|TRBJ1-6|few|TRBV19
CASSYGQGRSYSPLHF
TGTGCCAGTAGCTACGGACAGGGACGATCCTATTCACCCCTCCACTTT
>NA|16|TRBJ1-2|few|TRBV4-3
CASSLSRGRVNYGYTF
TGCGCCAGCAGCCTCTCTCGGGGGCGTGTTAACTATGGCTACACCTTC
>NA|14|TRBJ1-5|few|TRBV18
CASSPQRDTQPQHF
TGTGCCAGCTCACCTCAGAGGGATACTCAGCCCCAGCATTTT
>NA|17|TRBJ1-1|NA|TRBV7-9
CASSSAMRQSSNTEAFF
TGTGCCAGCAGCTCAGCAATGAGACAGAGTTCGAACACTGAAGCTTTCTTT
>TRBD1|18|TRBJ2-1|NA|TRBV12-5
CASGLVLGGQGSYNEQFF
TGTGCTAGTGGTTTGGTATTAGGGGGACAGGGGTCCTACAATGAGCAGTTCTTC
>NA|17|TRBJ2-5|NA|TRBV4-3
CASSQDQRVAHWETQYF
TGCGCCAGCAGCCAAGATCAAAGGGTAGCCCACTGGGAGACCCAGTACTTC
>NA|13|TRBJ2-4|NA|TRBV2
CASSAAVKNIQYF
TGTGCCAGCAGTGCGGCAGTTAAAAACATTCAGTACTTC
>NA|14|TRBJ1-1|NA|TRBV18
CASSPQAGETEAFF
TGTGCCAGCTCACCACAAGCAGGGGAGACTGAAGCTTTCTTT
>NA|11|TRBJ1-1|NA|TRBV29-1
CSGRGNTEAFF
TGCAGCGGGAGGGGGAACACTGAAGCTTTCTTT
>TRBD2|18|TRBJ2-1|NA|TRBV11-2
CASSSSLLAGVTYNEQFF
TGTGCCAGCAGCTCCTCCCTTCTGGCGGGAGTGACCTACAATGAGCAGTTCTTC
>NA|13|TRBJ2-1|NA|TRBV4-2
CASSQEEGRSQFF
TGTGCCAGCAGCCAAGAGGAGGGAAGGTCCCAGTTCTTC
>TRBD2|15|TRBJ2-1|NA|TRBV5-4
CASSLASGSRNEQFF
TGTGCCAGCAGCTTAGCTAGCGGGTCTCGGAATGAGCAGTTCTTC
>NA|15|TRBJ1-1|few|TRBV9
CASSVVAGMNTEAFF
TGTGCCAGCAGCGTAGTGGCAGGGATGAACACTGAAGCTTTCTTT
>NA|10|TRBJ1-2|NA|TRBV20-1
CSASADGYTF
TGCAGTGCTTCGGCGGATGGCTACACCTTC
>NA|14|TRBJ1-1|NA|TRBV28
CASSLSRPNTEAFF
TGTGCCAGCAGTTTGTCCCGACCGAACACTGAAGCTTTCTTT
>TRBD2|15|TRBJ2-7|NA|TRBV28
CASSRLGLAGDEQYF
TGTGCCAGCAGTCGCCTCGGACTAGCGGGAGACGAGCAGTACTTC
>TRBD1|16|TRBJ2-7|NA|TRBV7-2
CASSLGWDRAAYEQYF
TGTGCCAGCAGCTTAGGTTGGGACAGGGCGGCCTACGAGCAGTACTTC
>NA|15|TRBJ1-4|few|TRBV7-2
CASSLDRPVGEKLFF
TGTGCCAGCAGCTTAGATCGGCCCGTCGGTGAAAAACTGTTTTTT
>TRBD2|15|TRBJ2-7|NA|TRBV5-1
CASSSGAGGPYEQYF
TGCGCCAGCAGCTCGGGAGCGGGAGGGCCCTACGAGCAGTACTTC
>NA|15|TRBJ2-3|NA|TRBV7-9
CASSLAQGLADTQYF
TGTGCCAGCAGCTTAGCGCAGGGGTTGGCAGATACGCAGTATTTT